This TCR beta chain emerged from a study of blood T cell repertoires in COVID-19. Participant-given clinical history determined each cohort assignment. Trimming removed 3 bases from V and 1 base from J; junction bases left unmatched: 4. From germline, CDR1 is LNHDA and CDR2 SQIVND (reference sequence). CDR3 length equals 15 residues. Original processing methods: Amplification from reference gene primers served as the basis for estimated nucleated cell counts. Method: immunoSEQ multiplex PCR; TCRdb's copy keeps in-frame clones and lacks some. From that table come the V and J calls and clone size; the DNA was used to work out D and trimming. The data contain a few hundred thousand clones, around 84% of them singletons.

The receptor's source is a woman aged 40-49 years with acute COVID-19. Sequenced input: PBMCs or T cells enriched from blood (not recorded which). The rearrangement uses TRBV19 and TRBJ1-1, with 8 bases aligning to TRBD1. The CDR3 DNA is TGTGCCAGTAGTATTCTGGGACAGGCGAACACTGAAGCTTTCTTT. Its translation is CASSILGQANTEAFF.